The 20 T cell receptor beta chains reported below all come from one sample, sequenced in a study of cytomegalovirus exposure and HLA in healthy donors. The PCR used 60 Vbeta and 13 Jbeta primers. Generated by immunoSEQ multiplex PCR, the TCRdb table keeps only in-frame clones and is missing some. This table has 60,000 to 70,000 clones, 68% appearing once. Material for sequencing was PBMCs. These receptors were collected from a woman in her 30s in good health and CMV-seronegative.

V and J are TRBV7-3 and TRBJ1-3; TRBD1 might be the D (6 bases). CDR1 SGHTA and CDR2 FQGTGA come from the germline V gene. V gave up 9 bases and J gave up 2 bases, with 11 bases separating them. CDR3 length: 13 amino acids. In DNA form, the CDR3 reads TGTGCCAGAAAACAGGGACCTGGAAACACCATATATTTT. Translating gives CARKQGPGNTIYF.

The chain combines TRBV7-9 with TRBJ1-1; TRBD1 aligns across 7 bases. The CDR3 has 13 amino acids. Germline V CDR1 and CDR2: SEHNR, FQNEAQ (reference sequence). V lost 5 bases to trimming and J lost 8 bases; unmatched junction nucleotides: 8. This CDR3 is CASSRGADREAFF. CDR3 DNA: TGTGCCAGCAGCCGAGGGGCGGACAGGGAAGCTTTCTTT.

The chain carries TRBV2 and TRBJ2-2; 13 positions match TRBD2. V was clipped by 6 bases and J by 5 bases; unmatched bases: 6. This CDR3 has 16 amino acids. Germline CDR1 reads SNHLY; CDR2 reads FYNNEI. The CDR3 DNA reads as TGTGCCAGCAGGATTCCGGGACTAGCGGGGACCGGGGAGCTGTTTTTT. Translated, it gives CASRIPGLAGTGELFF.

This clone was observed a handful of times. This chain links TRBV10-3 with TRBJ1-1; D is uncertain. Germline-derived CDR1 and CDR2 are ENHRY and SYGVKD. This CDR3 is built from 13 residues. The V end lost 2 bases, the J end lost 5 bases, and 9 bases lay between the germline ends. Written as DNA, the CDR3 is TGTGCCATCAGTGAGACGGGAGATACTGAAGCTTTCTTT. Protein: CAISETGDTEAFF.

The chain is built from TRBV15 and TRBJ1-5, with 7 bases matching TRBD1. Looked up from germline, CDR1 is LNHNV and CDR2 is YYDKDF (reference sequence). V gave up 3 bases and J gave up 5 bases; unmatched junction bases: 10. The CDR3 runs to 16 residues. The CDR3 coding sequence is TGTGCCACCAGCAGGTTAGGGGGCCCAGAGCATCAGCCCCAGCATTTT. Protein: CATSRLGGPEHQPQHF.

The V call is TRBV2, the J call TRBJ1-2; a weak D match, TRBD1 (5 bases). CDR1 and CDR2 from the germline V gene are SNHLY and FYNNEI. CDR3 length: 13 residues. V lost 3 bases, J lost 4 bases, and 9 bases lay in between. DNA of the CDR3: TGTGCCAGCAGTGAGGGGGGTAGCTATGGCTACACCTTC. Its protein product is CASSEGGSYGYTF.

V is TRBV27 and J is TRBJ1-2; 8 bases align to TRBD1. The CDR3 is made up of 13 amino acids. Germline trimming cut 5 bases from V and 2 bases from J; bases unmatched to any gene: 1. Looked up from germline, CDR1 is MNHEY and CDR2 is SMNVEV (reference sequence). CDR3 loop: CASSPGGNYGYTF. In DNA form, the CDR3 reads TGTGCCAGCAGTCCAGGGGGCAACTATGGCTACACCTTC.

The CDR3 DNA reads TGTGCCAGCAGCCCCAGGAGGAAAGAGACCCAGTACTTC. Translated: CASSPRRKETQYF. The V call is TRBV13, the J call TRBJ2-5, with D perhaps matching TRBD2 (5 bases). CDR1 and CDR2 from the germline V gene are PRHDT and FYEKMQ (reference sequence). V was cut by 5 bases and J by 3 bases, with 10 bases left in between. This CDR3 contains 13 residues.

V gene TRBV30 combines with J gene TRBJ2-7; TRBD2 agrees at 7 bases. Germline trimming cut 4 bases from V and 2 bases from J; bases unmatched to any gene: 8. This CDR3 is built from 14 residues. Per the germline V gene, CDR1 is GTSNPN and CDR2 is SVGIG (reference sequence). DNA for the CDR3: TGTGCCTGGACCGGGGGGTCGTCAGCCTACGAGCAGTACTTC. Its translation is CAWTGGSSAYEQYF. Full variable domain (outside the CDR3, taken from reference TRBV30 and TRBJ2-7): SQTIHQWPATLVQPVGSPLSLECTVEGTSNPNLYWYRQAAGRGLQLLFYSVGIGQISSEVPQNLSASRPQDRQFILSSKKLLLSDSGFYLCAWTGGSSAYEQYFGPGTRLTVT.

V usage is TRBV18 and J usage is TRBJ2-7, with D possibly matching TRBD2 (5 bases). The germline CDR1 and CDR2 sequences are KGHSH and LQKENI. V lost 3 bases to trimming and J lost 6 bases, with 12 bases between them. This CDR3 has 13 residues. CDR3 DNA: TGTGCCAGCTCACCCTCCTTTAGCGTCGAGCAGTACTTC. As protein: CASSPSFSVEQYF. The full variable domain, with the rest looked up from reference TRBV18 and TRBJ2-7, is NAGVMQNPRHLVRRRGQEARLRCSPMKGHSHVYWYRQLPEEGLKFMVYLQKENIIDESGMPKERFSAEFPKEGPSILRIQQVVRGDSAAYFCASSPSFSVEQYFGPGTRLTVT.

In DNA form, the CDR3 reads TGCGCCAGCAGCTTGGATGGGGGCTTCTCTGGAAACACCATATATTTT. It is translated as CASSLDGGFSGNTIYF. The chain joins TRBV5-1 to TRBJ1-3, with a possible D match to TRBD1 (6 bases). Germline loops: CDR1 SGHRS, CDR2 YFSETQ. With 0 bases removed from V and 0 bases from J, the gap between germline ends came to 10 bases. The CDR3 sequence is 16 residues long.

This chain uses TRBV19 with TRBJ1-5; no clear D. The CDR3 extends over 16 amino acids. The germline V gene has CDR1 LNHDA and CDR2 SQIVND (reference sequence). The germline V and J ends were trimmed by 5 bases and 1 base, with 15 bases remaining between them. CDR3 nucleotides: TGTGCCAGTAGTTCACACACCGGAGGGAGCAATCAGCCCCAGCATTTT. Residues: CASSSHTGGSNQPQHF.

Written as DNA, the CDR3 is TGCAGCGTGCAAGAGAACAGGGGGCGAAACACTGAAGCTTTCTTT. Its protein is CSVQENRGRNTEAFF. The chain employs TRBV29-1 and TRBJ1-1, with 9 positions matching TRBD1. Germline loops: CDR1 SQVTM, CDR2 ANQGSEA. The CDR3 sequence is 15 residues long. With 6 bases clipped from V and 2 bases from J, the junction kept 10 bases outside the gene matches.

The chain joins TRBV2 to TRBJ2-5; 9 bases line up with TRBD2. Trimming took 5 bases from V and 2 from J; bases not matched to a gene: 15. The CDR3 has 18 residues. Per germline, CDR1 SNHLY and CDR2 FYNNEI. For the CDR3, the DNA is TGTGCCAGCAGTCTTCGCGGGGGGGGGACAGTCCCTCAAGAGACCCAGTACTTC. Translating it yields CASSLRGGGTVPQETQYF.

The chain couples TRBV9 to TRBJ1-6, with TRBD1 identical over 9 bases. This CDR3 has 15 residues. The V gene's germline CDR1 is SGDLS and CDR2 YYNGEE. Trimming cost V 3 bases and J 7 bases; bases outside gene matches: 5. CDR3 nucleotide sequence: TGTGCCAGCAGCGGGGGGGACAGGGAGAATTCACCCCTCCACTTT. It translates to CASSGGDRENSPLHF. Complete variable domain (other parts from reference TRBV9 and TRBJ1-6): DSGVTQTPKHLITATGQRVTLRCSPRSGDLSVYWYQQSLDQGLQFLIQYYNGEERAKGNILERFSAQQFPDLHSELNLSSLELGDSALYFCASSGGDRENSPLHFGNGTRLTVT.

The genes are TRBV6-1 and TRBJ1-2, with D unresolved. This CDR3 contains 14 residues. With 1 base removed from V and 8 bases from J, the gap between germline ends came to 14 bases. Germline assignment: CDR1 MNHNS and CDR2 SASEGT. CDR3 DNA: TGTGCCAGCAGTGAAGGACTTATTGGGTTCGGCTACACCTTC. Protein sequence: CASSEGLIGFGYTF.

The chain recombines TRBV27 with TRBJ2-1, with 9 bases aligning to TRBD2. Germline V CDR1 and CDR2: MNHEY, SMNVEV (reference sequence). Trimming took 3 bases from V and 4 from J; bases not matched to a gene: 7. This CDR3 is built from 16 residues. The CDR3 sequence is CASSFELAGMYNEQFF. CDR3 bases: TGTGCCAGCAGTTTTGAACTAGCGGGCATGTACAATGAGCAGTTCTTC.

The chain is built from TRBV10-3 and TRBJ1-1; D unclear. The V gene lost 7 bases and the J gene lost 7 bases, with 19 bases spanning the gap. There are 14 residues in the CDR3. The germline V gene has CDR1 ENHRY and CDR2 SYGVKD. CDR3 amino acids: CAINRRLREDEAFF. In DNA, the CDR3 is TGTGCCATCAATAGGAGACTCCGGGAGGATGAAGCTTTCTTT.

This chain connects TRBV6-1 to TRBJ1-1; possibly TRBD1 for D (5 bases). CDR1 MNHNS and CDR2 SASEGT come from the germline V gene. The CDR3 is 13 residues long. Trimming removed 7 bases from V and 5 bases from J, with 14 bases in between. CDR3 amino acids: CASTLRGGTEAFF. CDR3 nucleotide sequence: TGTGCCAGCACCTTGCGGGGGGGGACTGAAGCTTTCTTT.

The rearrangement links TRBV5-1 to TRBJ1-1; no clear D gene. V lost 0 bases and J 7 bases, leaving 10 bases between the germline ends. CDR1 and CDR2 (germline): SGHRS, YFSETQ. The length of the CDR3 is 13 residues. Here the CDR3 reads CASSLGQAFEAFF. CDR3 coding DNA: TGCGCCAGCAGCTTGGGACAAGCCTTTGAAGCTTTCTTT. Together with reference TRBV5-1 and TRBJ1-1, the CDR3 gives the full variable domain: KAGVTQTPRYLIKTRGQQVTLSCSPISGHRSVSWYQQTPGQGLQFLFEYFSETQRNKGNFPGRFSGRQFSNSRSEMNVSTLELGDSALYLCASSLGQAFEAFFGQGTRLTVV.